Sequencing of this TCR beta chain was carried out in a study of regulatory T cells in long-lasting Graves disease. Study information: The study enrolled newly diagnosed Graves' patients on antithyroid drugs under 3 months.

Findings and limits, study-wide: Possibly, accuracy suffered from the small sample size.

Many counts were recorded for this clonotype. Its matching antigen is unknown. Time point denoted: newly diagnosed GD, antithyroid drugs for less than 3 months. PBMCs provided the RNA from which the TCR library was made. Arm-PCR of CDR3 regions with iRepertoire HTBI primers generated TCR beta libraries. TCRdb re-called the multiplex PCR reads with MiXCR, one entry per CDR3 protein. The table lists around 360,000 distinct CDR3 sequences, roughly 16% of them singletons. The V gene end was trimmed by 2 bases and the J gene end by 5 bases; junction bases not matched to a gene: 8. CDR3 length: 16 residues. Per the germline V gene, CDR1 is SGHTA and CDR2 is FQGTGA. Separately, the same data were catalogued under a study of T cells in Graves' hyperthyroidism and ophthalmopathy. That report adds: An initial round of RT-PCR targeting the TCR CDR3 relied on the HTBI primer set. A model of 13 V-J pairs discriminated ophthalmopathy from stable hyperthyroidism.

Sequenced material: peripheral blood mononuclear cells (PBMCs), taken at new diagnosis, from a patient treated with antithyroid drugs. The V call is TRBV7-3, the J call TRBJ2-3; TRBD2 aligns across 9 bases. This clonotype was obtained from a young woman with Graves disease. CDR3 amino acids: CASSLGLARVGDTQYF. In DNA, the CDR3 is TGTGCCAGCAGCTTAGGACTAGCGAGGGTAGGAGATACGCAGTATTTT. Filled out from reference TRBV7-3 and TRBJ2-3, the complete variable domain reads GAGVSQTPSNKVTEKGKYVELRCDPISGHTALYWYRQSLGQGPEFLIYFQGTGAADDSGLPNDRFFAVRPEGSVSTLKIQRTERGDSAVYLCASSLGLARVGDTQYFGPGTRLTVL.